This passage covers 24 T cell receptor beta chains from one sample sequenced in a study of regulatory T cells in long-lasting Graves disease. Time point: newly diagnosed GD, antithyroid drugs for less than 3 months. After RNA was extracted from PBMCs, the TCR library was made from it. Assembly of TCR beta libraries relied on iRepertoire HTBI primers together with Arm-PCR of CDR3 regions. TCRdb re-derived calls from the multiplex PCR reads in MiXCR, one entry per CDR3 protein. The sample has 360,000 or so distinct CDR3 sequences; around 17% are singletons. These sequences were also reported in another study, on T cells in Graves' hyperthyroidism and ophthalmopathy.

Sample: peripheral blood mononuclear cells (PBMCs), taken at new diagnosis, from a patient treated with antithyroid drugs. The receptors originated from a man in his forties with Graves disease.

V gene TRBV20-1 combines with J gene TRBJ2-5; TRBD1 aligns across 10 bases. This CDR3 spans 13 amino acids. Germline CDR1 is DFQATT and CDR2 is SNEGSKA (reference sequence). Unmatched junction bases numbered 4, after V lost 6 bases and J lost 3 bases. The CDR3 DNA follows: TGCAGTGCCAAGACAGGGGGCAAAGAGACCCAGTACTTC. It yields the protein CSAKTGGKETQYF.

This clonotype was seen at least ten times. The chain recombines TRBV7-9 with TRBJ2-3; tentatively, D is TRBD1 (5 bases). Trimming took 5 bases from V and 0 from J, leaving 9 bases between them. Germline assignment: CDR1 SEHNR and CDR2 FQNEAQ (reference sequence). The CDR3 sequence is 14 residues long. The DNA of the CDR3 is TGTGCCAGCAGCACCAGACAGAGCACAGATACGCAGTATTTT. This encodes CASSTRQSTDTQYF. Looking up the rest from reference TRBV7-9 and TRBJ2-3 gives the full variable domain: DTGVSQNPRHKITKRGQNVTFRCDPISEHNRLYWYRQTLGQGPEFLTYFQNEAQLEKSRLLSDRFSAERPKGSFSTLEIQRTEQGDSAMYLCASSTRQSTDTQYFGPGTRLTVL.

This clonotype has a count of ten or more. V usage is TRBV5-5 and J usage is TRBJ2-7; 8 nucleotides align to TRBD2. The CDR3 sequence is 14 residues long. The V gene's germline CDR1 is SGHKS and CDR2 YYEKEE (reference sequence). V lost 4 bases to trimming and J lost 3 bases; unmatched junction nucleotides: 6. The CDR3 spells CASSRPGTSYEQYF. CDR3 nucleotide sequence: TGTGCCAGCAGCCGACCCGGGACTAGCTACGAGCAGTACTTC.

A note on this clonotype: A much larger clonotype is one base distant, so this may be a read error. The chain combines TRBV28 with TRBJ1-1, with a weak D call TRBD1 (5 bases). CDR3 length: 14 amino acids. CDR1 and CDR2 from the germline V gene are MDHEN and SYDVKM. The CDR3, as DNA: TGTGCCAGCAGTTTACCAGGGTCGAGCACTGAAGCTTCCTTT. Its translation is CASSLPGSSTEASF.

Only a few counts were recorded for this clonotype. The rearrangement uses TRBV6-5 and TRBJ1-1; 7 bases agree with TRBD1. Per the germline V gene, CDR1 is MNHEY and CDR2 is SVGAGI. The V segment lost 4 bases and the J segment 8 bases; nucleotides outside the gene matches: 7. The CDR3 extends over 13 amino acids. The CDR3 DNA reads TGTGCCAGCAGTTCCGGACAGGCCCAAGAAGCTTTCTTT. This encodes CASSSGQAQEAFF.

Comments on this clonotype: A read error may produce the germline difference seen at one junction end. The V gene is TRBV28, the J gene TRBJ2-7, with 7 bases fitting TRBD1. CDR1 and CDR2 from the germline V gene are MDHEN and SYDVKM. The CDR3 sequence is 13 residues long. The CDR3 loop reads CASSTGQAYEQHF. The CDR3 coding sequence is TGTGCCAGCAGTACAGGACAGGCCTACGAGCAGCACTTC.

This clonotype was detected ten times or more. The V call is TRBV28, the J call TRBJ2-1, with D tentatively TRBD1 or TRBD2 (7 bases each). The CDR3 covers 16 residues. V dropped 1 base and J dropped 2 bases, with 12 bases sitting between them. Germline V gene data show CDR1 as MDHEN and CDR2 as SYDVKM. CDR3 nucleotide sequence: TGTGCCAGCAGTTTATTCCAGGGGGGGCCCTACAATGAGCAGTTCTTC. Residues: CASSLFQGGPYNEQFF.

In its sample, this clonotype was seen many times. The chain combines TRBV27 with TRBJ2-7, with D uncertain. Trimming removed 6 bases from V and 2 bases from J, with 17 bases in between. Germline assignment: CDR1 MNHEY and CDR2 SMNVEV (reference sequence). The CDR3 contains 15 residues. The CDR3 is CASSDGFYSTYEQYF. The CDR3 bases are TGTGCCAGCAGCGACGGGTTTTATTCGACCTACGAGCAGTACTTC.

This clonotype was counted ten times or more. This chain joins TRBV20-1 and TRBJ1-4; D call uncertain. V lost 6 bases to trimming and J lost 4 bases, with 21 bases between them. The CDR3 spans 16 residues. Germline lookup yields CDR1 DFQATT and CDR2 SNEGSKA (reference sequence). CDR3 sequence: CSAKVTRSRSNEKLFF. The CDR3 nucleotides are TGCAGTGCCAAGGTCACACGCTCACGGAGTAATGAAAAACTGTTTTTT.

This clonotype was found many times. The V gene is TRBV10-3, the J gene TRBJ2-3, with D possibly TRBD1 on 6 matching bases. The CDR3 extends over 14 amino acids. With 6 bases removed from V and 0 bases from J, the gap between germline ends came to 10 bases. Per the germline V gene, CDR1 is ENHRY and CDR2 is SYGVKD. The CDR3 DNA reads as TGTGCCATCAGCCGGGACATAAGCACAGATACGCAGTATTTT. As protein: CAISRDISTDTQYF.

V usage is TRBV4-1 and J usage is TRBJ2-3; 11 bases map to TRBD2. Germline V CDR1 and CDR2: MGHRA, YSYEKL. The trim removed 4 bases at V and 2 bases at J, leaving 2 bases unmatched. The CDR3 extends over 15 amino acids. CDR3 in DNA: TGCGCCAGCAGCCTGGGACTAGCGGACACAGATACGCAGTATTTT. Protein: CASSLGLADTDTQYF.

This clonotype was seen ten or more times. The genes are TRBV12-3 or TRBV12-4 and TRBJ1-3; possible D gene TRBD1, 6 bases. Trimming left V 6 bases short and J 0 bases short, with 21 bases between. The CDR3 covers 18 residues. The chain's CDR3 is CASSSSLQGYSSGNTIYF. The CDR3 DNA reads as TGTGCCAGCAGCTCCAGCCTACAGGGTTACAGCTCTGGAAACACCATATATTTT.

CDR3 sequence (DNA): TGTGCCAGCAGCCAAGATTCTTTAGCGGCCGTGGGGGATACGCAGTATTTT. Translation: CASSQDSLAAVGDTQYF. The chain links TRBV4-2 to TRBJ2-3; TRBD2 is a possible D gene (6 bases). The germline V gene has CDR1 LGHNA and CDR2 YNFKEQ. Trimming removed 0 bases at V and 6 bases at J, with 19 bases between. The CDR3 runs 17 residues.

Concerning this clonotype itself: Since a far larger clone is one base different, this is likely a read error. The V and J genes are TRBV5-1 and TRBJ2-1; perhaps TRBD1 as D (6 bases). Germline lookup yields CDR1 SGHRS and CDR2 YFSETQ. The CDR3 is 13 amino acids. The CDR3 nucleotides read TGTGCCAGCAGCCGGACAGTCGACAATGAGCAGTCCTTC. This sequence encodes CASSRTVDNEQSF.

V and J are TRBV5-1 and TRBJ2-3, with TRBD2 as a possible D gene (6 bases). Trimming removed 2 bases from V and 5 bases from J, with 15 bases in between. Germline CDR1 is SGHRS and CDR2 is YFSETQ. This CDR3 has 15 residues. Here the CDR3 reads CASSLATGDGDTQYF. The DNA for the CDR3 is TGCGCCAGCAGCTTAGCCACGGGGGATGGAGATACGCAGTATTTT.

This clonotype was recorded many times. The chain joins TRBV18 to TRBJ1-3; possible D gene TRBD1, 6 bases. With 4 bases removed from V and 0 bases from J, the gap between germline ends came to 10 bases. The CDR3 totals 15 residues. CDR1 is KGHSH and CDR2 is LQKENI in the germline V gene. Written as DNA, the CDR3 is TGTGCCAGCTCACGGACAGCGAACTCTGGAAACACCATATATTTT. It codes for CASSRTANSGNTIYF.

This clonotype has a count of ten or more. The J gene is TRBJ1-2, the V gene TRBV7-2; D is ambiguous. Germline assignment: CDR1 SGHTA and CDR2 FQGNSA. The CDR3 totals 13 residues. Trimming cost V 5 bases and J 7 bases, with 14 bases left between them. This CDR3 reads CASSRGLPRGYTF. The CDR3, as DNA: TGTGCCAGCAGCCGAGGCCTCCCCCGTGGCTACACCTTC.

This clonotype showed up many times. The chain uses TRBV20-1 and TRBJ2-7; no definite D call. The CDR3 loop spans 14 amino acids. V was pared by 2 bases and J by 5 bases, with 16 bases between. Germline lookup yields CDR1 DFQATT and CDR2 SNEGSKA (reference sequence). The CDR3, as DNA: TGCAGTGCTAGAAGCCAGGTCTCTGGTGACGAGCAGTACTTC. Its translation is CSARSQVSGDEQYF.

This clonotype was seen repeatedly, ten times or more. The rearrangement links TRBV28 to TRBJ2-3; TRBD2 aligns across 8 bases. There are 14 residues in the CDR3. The J segment lost 4 bases and the V segment lost 6 bases, leaving 6 bases of the junction unmatched. In germline, CDR1 is MDHEN, CDR2 SYDVKM. CDR3 sequence reads: CASRPGGPADTQYF. Here the CDR3 DNA reads TGTGCCAGCAGACCGGGGGGGCCCGCAGATACGCAGTATTTT.

On this clonotype itself: A read error may explain this, as a much larger clone is one base away. This rearrangement joins TRBV28 to TRBJ2-2; the D gene is possibly TRBD1 (6 bases). The length of the CDR3 is 15 residues. Per germline, CDR1 MDHEN and CDR2 SYDVKM. The CDR3 loop reads CASSPEQGAVGEPFF. The CDR3 DNA is TGTGCCAGCAGTCCGGAACAGGGAGCGGTCGGGGAGCCGTTTTTT.

This clonotype has just a few counts. The rearrangement links TRBV6-1 to TRBJ2-7; TRBD1 aligns across 8 bases. Germline loops: CDR1 MNHNS, CDR2 SASEGT. The V segment lost 6 bases and the J segment 0 bases; nucleotides outside the gene matches: 4. The CDR3 runs 14 residues. CDR3 DNA sequence: TGTGCCAGCAGGGACAGGGCTAACTCCTACGAGCAGTACTTC. Translation gives CASRDRANSYEQYF.

The chain uses TRBV7-8 and TRBJ2-7; either TRBD1 or TRBD2 may supply D (5 bases each). With 4 bases removed from V and 0 bases from J, the gap between germline ends came to 16 bases. This CDR3 has 16 amino acids. Germline-derived CDR1 and CDR2 are SGHVS and FQNEAQ. CDR3 sequence reads: CASSSHDRGTSYEQYF. CDR3 in DNA: TGTGCCAGCAGCTCACACGACAGAGGGACCTCCTACGAGCAGTACTTC.

Concerning this clonotype itself: This may come from a read error, since a much larger clone is one base off. V gene TRBV18 combines with J gene TRBJ2-3, with 7 bases identical to TRBD1. This CDR3 is 13 amino acids long. Germline lookup yields CDR1 KGHSH and CDR2 LQKENI. The V segment lost 11 bases and the J segment 0 bases; nucleotides outside the gene matches: 5. CDR3 sequence (DNA): TGTGCCGCCCAGGGACAGAGCACAGATACGCAGTATTTT. Its protein is CAAQGQSTDTQYF. Filled out from reference TRBV18 and TRBJ2-3, the complete variable domain reads NAGVMQNPRHLVRRRGQEARLRCSPMKGHSHVYWYRQLPEEGLKFMVYLQKENIIDESGMPKERFSAEFPKEGPSILRIQQVVRGDSAAYFCAAQGQSTDTQYFGPGTRLTVL.

A few counts support this clonotype. The chain is built from TRBV4-2 and TRBJ2-7; D call uncertain. This CDR3 spans 11 amino acids. Trimming removed 0 bases from V and 6 bases from J, with 3 bases in between. Germline V gene sequence: CDR1 LGHNA, CDR2 YNFKEQ. The CDR3 reads CASSQDFEQYF. CDR3 sequence (DNA): TGTGCCAGCAGCCAAGATTTCGAGCAGTACTTC.